This TCR beta chain was found in a study of neoadjuvant nivolumab and ipilimumab in lung cancer. The CDR3 sequence is 15 residues long. The V segment lost 0 bases and the J segment 8 bases; nucleotides outside the gene matches: 7. Germline CDR1 and CDR2: SGHRS and YFSETQ. Sequenced by immunoSEQ multiplex PCR; TCRdb stores in-frame clones only, minus some. Altogether around 19,000 clones are present, about 90% being singletons, with the ten largest covering approximately 2.1%. Sequenced here: peripheral blood, sampled before neoadjuvant nivolumab, alone or with ipilimumab. This TCR came from an adult with non-small cell lung cancer. This chain links TRBV5-1 with TRBJ1-1; 10 bases fit TRBD1. The chain's CDR3 is CASSLDDRGRLEAFF. CDR3 bases: TGCGCCAGCAGCTTGGACGACAGGGGGCGGTTAGAAGCTTTCTTT.